The sequence of this TCR beta chain was determined in a study of cytomegalovirus exposure and HLA in healthy donors. Study-level information: The 550 to 800 first-cohort repertoires and the 130 or so validation repertoires shared the same platform, a later analysis reported.

Concerning this clone: Its antigen is unidentified.

Clones were sequenced by immunoSEQ multiplex PCR, and TCRdb holds only the in-frame ones, with some missing. The data hold around 150,000 clones, with 82% observed a single time. Study results and caveats: Accounts indicate the classifier identified cytomegalovirus status with strong specificity and sensitivity.

The germline V gene encodes CDR1 MGHRA and CDR2 YSYEKL. J was trimmed by 4 bases and V by 0 bases; bases with no gene match: 1. The CDR3 length is 15 residues. V is TRBV4-1 and J is TRBJ1-1; 11 bases are a match to TRBD1. This TCR came from a man younger than 45 in good health and CMV-seropositive. Sequencing was performed on PBMCs. This CDR3 reads CASSQEGTGGTEAFF. DNA for the CDR3: TGCGCCAGCAGCCAAGAAGGGACAGGGGGCACTGAAGCTTTCTTT.